These T cell receptor beta chains were read from a single sample in a study of blood T cell repertoires in COVID-19. Profiling relied on immunoSEQ multiplex PCR, and the TCRdb table lists in-frame clones only, not all of them. The sample shows roughly 81,000 clones, around 83% of them seen only once. Sequencing was performed on peripheral blood. Every receptor here comes from an elderly man with active or convalescent COVID-19. Each CDR3 is given with its conserved first and last residue. D genes are given only for firm matches. Size tells how often a clone was seen (once, few, many) or the class of an expanded clone, and some rows leave it out.

CDR3 DNA: TGCAGTGCTATTGAAGGCAGGGCTTACTCTGGGGCCAACGTCCTGACTTTC
CDR3 protein: CSAIEGRAYSGANVLTF
D gene: .
J gene: TRBJ2-6
clone size: .
V gene: TRBV20-1

CDR3 DNA: TGTGCCAGCAGCGTAGTGGGACTAGCGGGCACAGATACGCAGTATTTT
CDR3 protein: CASSVVGLAGTDTQYF
D gene: TRBD2
J gene: TRBJ2-3
clone size: .
V gene: TRBV9

CDR3 DNA: TGTGCCAGCAGCTTAACAGGGGTGGCAGATACGCAGTATTTT
CDR3 protein: CASSLTGVADTQYF
D gene: TRBD1
J gene: TRBJ2-3
clone size: few
V gene: TRBV11-2

CDR3 DNA: TGTGCCAGCAGTTTCCGGACCGGGGCAGATACGCAGTATTTT
CDR3 protein: CASSFRTGADTQYF
D gene: .
J gene: TRBJ2-3
clone size: .
V gene: TRBV27

CDR3 DNA: TGTGCCAGCATCCGAGCGGCCTCCTATAATTCACCCCTCCACTTT
CDR3 protein: CASIRAASYNSPLHF
D gene: .
J gene: TRBJ1-6
clone size: .
V gene: TRBV6-5

CDR3 DNA: TGTGCCAGCAGCCTTACGCCCGGGACTAGTTTACCCTCGAACAATGAGCAGTTCTTC
CDR3 protein: CASSLTPGTSLPSNNEQFF
D gene: TRBD2
J gene: TRBJ2-1
clone size: .
V gene: TRBV3-1/TRBV3-2

CDR3 DNA: TGCGCCAGCAGTGAAGACAGGGGGGATCAGCCCCAGCATTTT
CDR3 protein: CASSEDRGDQPQHF
D gene: TRBD1
J gene: TRBJ1-5
clone size: .
V gene: TRBV10-2

CDR3 DNA: TGTGCCAGCAGTGAGTCGGGGAAATCTGAAGCTTTCTTT
CDR3 protein: CASSESGKSEAFF
D gene: .
J gene: TRBJ1-1
clone size: .
V gene: TRBV6-4

CDR3 DNA: TGTGCCAGCAGCTCAACAGGGTTACCGAACAATGAGCAGTTCTTC
CDR3 protein: CASSSTGLPNNEQFF
D gene: .
J gene: TRBJ2-1
clone size: .
V gene: TRBV7-2

CDR3 DNA: TGTGCCAGTAGTAAGTGGCAGGGGGCGATGGAGCTGTTTTTT
CDR3 protein: CASSKWQGAMELFF
D gene: TRBD1
J gene: TRBJ2-2
clone size: .
V gene: TRBV19

CDR3 DNA: TGTGCCAGCAACCCCTCGGCTAGCGGATTGCGCTCTGGGGCCAACGTCCTGACTTTC
CDR3 protein: CASNPSASGLRSGANVLTF
D gene: TRBD2
J gene: TRBJ2-6
clone size: .
V gene: TRBV27

CDR3 DNA: TGTGCCAGCAGCCTAGGACTAGCGGGGTCCATCAATGAGCAGTTCTTC
CDR3 protein: CASSLGLAGSINEQFF
D gene: TRBD2
J gene: TRBJ2-1
clone size: once
V gene: TRBV3-1/TRBV3-2

CDR3 DNA: TGTGCCAGCAGCCAAGAACCGGGACTCCTGAATGTTCAGTACTTC
CDR3 protein: CASSQEPGLLNVQYF
D gene: .
J gene: TRBJ2-4
clone size: .
V gene: TRBV4-2

CDR3 DNA: TGCGCCAGCAGCTCGAGCGATAAGGCCTATCTAGGGACCCAGTACTTC
CDR3 protein: CASSSSDKAYLGTQYF
D gene: .
J gene: TRBJ2-5
clone size: .
V gene: TRBV5-1

CDR3 DNA: TGTGCCAGCAGCTTAGGAGAGGACAGGGGGCGGGGGACCCAGTACTTC
CDR3 protein: CASSLGEDRGRGTQYF
D gene: TRBD1
J gene: TRBJ2-5
clone size: few
V gene: TRBV7-6

CDR3 DNA: TGCGCCAGCAGCTTACGGGCAACGAGGGACACTGAAGCTTTCTTT
CDR3 protein: CASSLRATRDTEAFF
D gene: .
J gene: TRBJ1-1
clone size: .
V gene: TRBV5-1

CDR3 DNA: TGTGCCAGCAGTTTTGGGACAATAAATTCACCCCTCCACTTT
CDR3 protein: CASSFGTINSPLHF
D gene: .
J gene: TRBJ1-6
clone size: .
V gene: TRBV6-5

CDR3 DNA: TGTGCCAGCAGCCGACGGACAGAAAACTCCTACGAGCAGTACTTC
CDR3 protein: CASSRRTENSYEQYF
D gene: .
J gene: TRBJ2-7
clone size: .
V gene: TRBV7-8

CDR3 DNA: TGTGCCAGCTCACCACAGGGACAGCAAAACCAGCCCCAGCATTTT
CDR3 protein: CASSPQGQQNQPQHF
D gene: TRBD1
J gene: TRBJ1-5
clone size: .
V gene: TRBV18

CDR3 DNA: TGTGCCAGCTCACTATTAGCGGAGAGCTCCTACAATGAGCAGTTCTTC
CDR3 protein: CASSLLAESSYNEQFF
D gene: .
J gene: TRBJ2-1
clone size: .
V gene: TRBV18

CDR3 DNA: TGTGCCAGCAGCCAGGCCGGGACAGGGGGGAACACCATATATTTT
CDR3 protein: CASSQAGTGGNTIYF
D gene: TRBD1
J gene: TRBJ1-3
clone size: .
V gene: TRBV4-2

CDR3 DNA: TGCGCCAGCAGCCAGGGGTTAGGGGGCACAGATACGCAGTATTTT
CDR3 protein: CASSQGLGGTDTQYF
D gene: .
J gene: TRBJ2-3
clone size: .
V gene: TRBV5-1

CDR3 DNA: TGTGCCAGCAGGTCACAGGGTTGGCAGCCCCAGCATTTT
CDR3 protein: CASRSQGWQPQHF
D gene: .
J gene: TRBJ1-5
clone size: few
V gene: TRBV12-3/TRBV12-4

CDR3 DNA: TGTGCCTGGAGTAGCAACAGACGAAACTATGGCTACACCTTC
CDR3 protein: CAWSSNRRNYGYTF
D gene: .
J gene: TRBJ1-2
clone size: many
V gene: TRBV30

CDR3 DNA: TGCGCCAGCAGCCAAGATTGGACACAACAATACAATGAGCAGTTCTTC
CDR3 protein: CASSQDWTQQYNEQFF
D gene: .
J gene: TRBJ2-1
clone size: .
V gene: TRBV4-3

CDR3 DNA: TGTGCCAGCAGCTTAACTACTGGGACAGCGAACACCGGGGAGCTGTTTTTT
CDR3 protein: CASSLTTGTANTGELFF
D gene: TRBD1
J gene: TRBJ2-2
clone size: .
V gene: TRBV7-3

CDR3 DNA: TGTGCCAGCGGGGGGACAGCCGAGGGCAATCAGCCCCAGCATTTT
CDR3 protein: CASGGTAEGNQPQHF
D gene: TRBD1
J gene: TRBJ1-5
clone size: .
V gene: TRBV2

CDR3 DNA: TGTGCCACCAGCAGAGGAAGGGGACCGGGAGGGAATGAGCAGTTCTTC
CDR3 protein: CATSRGRGPGGNEQFF
D gene: TRBD2
J gene: TRBJ2-1
clone size: .
V gene: TRBV15

CDR3 DNA: TGTGCCAGCAGCATCCGGACTAGCGGGAGGACCACAGATACGCAGTATTTT
CDR3 protein: CASSIRTSGRTTDTQYF
D gene: TRBD2
J gene: TRBJ2-3
clone size: .
V gene: TRBV5-4

CDR3 DNA: TGTGCCAGCGCCCTTGGGGGGATTCAGCCCCAGCATTTT
CDR3 protein: CASALGGIQPQHF
D gene: .
J gene: TRBJ1-5
clone size: once
V gene: TRBV2

CDR3 DNA: TGTGCCAGCAGCACACCCCGGGAGCGGACTGGCTACACCTTC
CDR3 protein: CASSTPRERTGYTF
D gene: .
J gene: TRBJ1-2
clone size: .
V gene: TRBV11-2

CDR3 DNA: TGTGCCAGCAGATCCGACAGAAAGTACGAGCAGTACTTC
CDR3 protein: CASRSDRKYEQYF
D gene: .
J gene: TRBJ2-7
clone size: once
V gene: TRBV7-2

CDR3 DNA: TGTGCCAGCAGCCTAGCGGGGGGGCCTCATAATGAGCAGTTCTTC
CDR3 protein: CASSLAGGPHNEQFF
D gene: TRBD2
J gene: TRBJ2-1
clone size: .
V gene: TRBV6-4

CDR3 DNA: TGTGCCAGCAGCCGAAGGCCAGCAGGACTAGCGGGGGATGCCTGGAGCGGGGAGCTGTTTTTT
CDR3 protein: CASSRRPAGLAGDAWSGELFF
D gene: TRBD2
J gene: TRBJ2-2
clone size: .
V gene: TRBV7-8

CDR3 DNA: TGTGCCAGCTCACTAACAGGGGGAGGCTACACCTTC
CDR3 protein: CASSLTGGGYTF
D gene: TRBD1
J gene: TRBJ1-2
clone size: .
V gene: TRBV18

CDR3 DNA: TGTGCCAGCAGTTGGGCCCCAGGGACAGGGGGCGCTGGGGGGGCCAACGTCCTGACTTTC
CDR3 protein: CASSWAPGTGGAGGANVLTF
D gene: TRBD1
J gene: TRBJ2-6
clone size: .
V gene: TRBV28

CDR3 DNA: TGCGCCAGCAGTGAGTCGATGAGCTATAGCAATCAGCCCCAGCATTTT
CDR3 protein: CASSESMSYSNQPQHF
D gene: .
J gene: TRBJ1-5
clone size: .
V gene: TRBV10-2

CDR3 DNA: TGTGCCAGCAGCGTAGAGGGCGGGAGCTATGGCTACACCTTC
CDR3 protein: CASSVEGGSYGYTF
D gene: .
J gene: TRBJ1-2
clone size: .
V gene: TRBV9

CDR3 DNA: TGTGCCAGCAGCCATACGAAAGCGGGGGGCGAGGAGACCCAGTACTTC
CDR3 protein: CASSHTKAGGEETQYF
D gene: TRBD2
J gene: TRBJ2-5
clone size: .
V gene: TRBV3-1/TRBV3-2

CDR3 DNA: TGTGCCAGCAGCTCCAGGGGGGAAGGGATCACTGAAGCTTTCTTT
CDR3 protein: CASSSRGEGITEAFF
D gene: TRBD1
J gene: TRBJ1-1
clone size: .
V gene: TRBV7-9

CDR3 DNA: TGCAGCGTTGAATCCGACACTTACAATGAGCAGTTCTTC
CDR3 protein: CSVESDTYNEQFF
D gene: .
J gene: TRBJ2-1
clone size: .
V gene: TRBV29-1

CDR3 DNA: TGCGCCAGCAGCCATATCGACAGGGGGAACACCGGGGAGCTGTTTTTT
CDR3 protein: CASSHIDRGNTGELFF
D gene: TRBD1
J gene: TRBJ2-2
clone size: .
V gene: TRBV4-3

CDR3 DNA: TGTGCCAGCAGCTTAGAGTGGGGGCAGTCTTTTGAAAAACTGTTTTTT
CDR3 protein: CASSLEWGQSFEKLFF
D gene: .
J gene: TRBJ1-4
clone size: once
V gene: TRBV7-9

CDR3 DNA: TGTGCCAGCAGAAGCGGGGGCTACTCCAATGAGCAGTTCTTC
CDR3 protein: CASRSGGYSNEQFF
D gene: TRBD2
J gene: TRBJ2-1
clone size: .
V gene: TRBV2

CDR3 DNA: TGTGCCAGCTCACCTGCTAGTGGTGCGGGAGAGGGAGAGACCCAGTACTTC
CDR3 protein: CASSPASGAGEGETQYF
D gene: TRBD2
J gene: TRBJ2-5
clone size: .
V gene: TRBV18

CDR3 DNA: TGCGCCAGCAGCTTGGATGGCGGGGGGTATACGCAGTATTTT
CDR3 protein: CASSLDGGGYTQYF
D gene: TRBD2
J gene: TRBJ2-3
clone size: .
V gene: TRBV5-1

CDR3 DNA: TGTGCCAGCAGTGAGCGGAAGAATGAGCAGTTCTTC
CDR3 protein: CASSERKNEQFF
D gene: .
J gene: TRBJ2-1
clone size: .
V gene: TRBV25-1

CDR3 DNA: TGTGCCAGCAGCCCCTTTGGACAGGGGGATCAGCCCCAGCATTTT
CDR3 protein: CASSPFGQGDQPQHF
D gene: TRBD1
J gene: TRBJ1-5
clone size: .
V gene: TRBV28

CDR3 DNA: TGTGCCAGCAGAGATCCGGGACAGAAGAACACTGAAGCTTTCTTT
CDR3 protein: CASRDPGQKNTEAFF
D gene: TRBD1
J gene: TRBJ1-1
clone size: .
V gene: TRBV2

CDR3 DNA: TGTGCCAGCTCACCACCGGGCGGGGGGCATGGCTACACCTTC
CDR3 protein: CASSPPGGGHGYTF
D gene: .
J gene: TRBJ1-2
clone size: .
V gene: TRBV18

CDR3 DNA: TGTGCCAGCAGTCCTCACACGATCAAACAGGGTTCAAGGGACTATGGCTACACCTTC
CDR3 protein: CASSPHTIKQGSRDYGYTF
D gene: .
J gene: TRBJ1-2
clone size: .
V gene: TRBV27

CDR3 DNA: TGTGCCAGCAGTGAACTGGGACAATCCGCGGGCTACACCTTC
CDR3 protein: CASSELGQSAGYTF
D gene: .
J gene: TRBJ1-2
clone size: .
V gene: TRBV6-1

CDR3 DNA: TGTGCCAGCAGCGTAGCGGGAGAATTGACCGGGGAGCTGTTTTTT
CDR3 protein: CASSVAGELTGELFF
D gene: TRBD2
J gene: TRBJ2-2
clone size: .
V gene: TRBV7-8

CDR3 DNA: TGTGCCAGCAGCTTAGAAGGAGCGGGGGATATTTACAATGAGCAGTTCTTC
CDR3 protein: CASSLEGAGDIYNEQFF
D gene: TRBD2
J gene: TRBJ2-1
clone size: once
V gene: TRBV7-2

CDR3 DNA: TGTGCCAGCAGTTATAGTAATTCACCCCTCCACTTT
CDR3 protein: CASSYSNSPLHF
D gene: .
J gene: TRBJ1-6
clone size: once
V gene: TRBV12-3/TRBV12-4

CDR3 DNA: TGTGCCTGGAGTCCGGATAGGGGAGGGAATCAGCCCCAGCATTTT
CDR3 protein: CAWSPDRGGNQPQHF
D gene: .
J gene: TRBJ1-5
clone size: .
V gene: TRBV30

CDR3 DNA: TGTGCCAGCAGCCCCCGAGGACTAGCGGGTCTTCAAGAGACCCAGTACTTC
CDR3 protein: CASSPRGLAGLQETQYF
D gene: TRBD2
J gene: TRBJ2-5
clone size: few
V gene: TRBV5-4

CDR3 DNA: TGCGCCAGCAGCTTATTGGACAGTTTTAACACTGAAGCTTTCTTT
CDR3 protein: CASSLLDSFNTEAFF
D gene: .
J gene: TRBJ1-1
clone size: .
V gene: TRBV5-1

CDR3 DNA: TGTGCCAGCAGTTTACTGTGGCCTGGAAACACCATATATTTT
CDR3 protein: CASSLLWPGNTIYF
D gene: .
J gene: TRBJ1-3
clone size: .
V gene: TRBV28

CDR3 DNA: TGTGCCAGCAGCCCCGGGTCTTTTTACGAGCAGTACTTC
CDR3 protein: CASSPGSFYEQYF
D gene: .
J gene: TRBJ2-7
clone size: .
V gene: TRBV6-5